Listed here are 22 T cell receptor beta chains from one sample, sequenced in a study of T cell repertoires in cytomegalovirus infection (dated by TCRdb to about 2019). Explained via the paper, the treatment or condition label denotes: in vitro stimulation with specific CMV peptide epitopes to enrich CMV-specific T cells. Sequencing instrument: Illumina HiSeq 1500. TCRdb itself trimmed the public reads at Q25 with fastp, ran MiXCR and retained productive beta chains. Rows are unified per CDR3 protein, each entry keeping the most common DNA and genes. Within this sample are 450,000 to 550,000 distinct CDR3 sequences, with approximately 42% of them counted one time only. The top ten hold 43% of the sample. Antigens of these TCRs are unknown. Sequenced here: cultured PBMCs, sampled from culture after CMV antigen stimulation. The receptor set was obtained from a human donor in good health (CMV status not recorded). Some clones in this sample may be carry-over from other donors' samples.

The chain joins TRBV6-1 to TRBJ2-7, with 10 bases identical to TRBD1. This CDR3 is built from 17 residues. Germline CDR1 and CDR2: MNHNS and SASEGT. J lost 6 bases, V lost 5 bases, and 16 bases had no gene match. CDR3 residues: CASSYPTPGTGAREQYF. In DNA, the CDR3 is TGTGCCAGCAGTTACCCCACACCCGGGACAGGGGCCCGCGAGCAGTACTTC.

This clonotype was counted only a few times. The chain combines TRBV7-8 with TRBJ1-5, with 9 nucleotides matching TRBD1. The CDR3 covers 16 residues. CDR1 is SGHVS and CDR2 is FQNEAQ in the germline V gene. Trimming at V came to 2 bases and at J to 2 bases, leaving 4 bases not matched to a gene. CDR3 in amino acids: CASSLSTGGGNQPQHF. The CDR3 DNA reads TGTGCCAGCAGCTTATCTACAGGGGGCGGCAATCAGCCCCAGCATTTT. Full variable domain (rest looked up from reference TRBV7-8 and TRBJ1-5): GAGVSQSPRYKVAKRGQDVALRCDPISGHVSLFWYQQALGQGPEFLTYFQNEAQLDKSGLPSDRFFAERPEGSVSTLKIQRTQQEDSAVYLCASSLSTGGGNQPQHFGDGTRLSIL.

A few counts support this clonotype. The gene calls are TRBV7-6 and TRBJ1-4, with D tentatively TRBD1 (5 bases). Per the germline V gene, CDR1 is SGHVS and CDR2 is FNYEAQ. The CDR3 totals 17 residues. Trimming shortened V by 5 bases and J by 4 bases, and 20 bases separated the two germline ends. CDR3 DNA: TGTGCCAGCAGCCTTTACTCGGGGGAGGGCTATAATGAAAAACTGTTTTTT. Its protein product is CASSLYSGEGYNEKLFF.

J is TRBJ2-7 and V is TRBV7-2; 10 bases fit TRBD2. Germline V lookup: CDR1 SGHTA, CDR2 FQGNSA. The CDR3 totals 17 residues. With 3 bases clipped from V and 0 bases from J, the junction kept 8 bases outside the gene matches. This chain's CDR3 is CASSFGLAERSSYEQYF. The CDR3 region has the DNA TGTGCCAGCAGCTTCGGACTAGCGGAGAGGAGCTCCTACGAGCAGTACTTC.

The chain combines TRBV10-3 with TRBJ1-2, with 7 bases identical to TRBD1. CDR3 length: 16 amino acids. The ends lost 1 base at V and 5 bases at J; junction bases unmatched: 10. Germline values: CDR1 ENHRY, CDR2 SYGVKD. CDR3 protein: CAISEFPGGQKYGYTF. The DNA of the CDR3 is TGTGCCATCAGTGAGTTCCCGGGGGGACAGAAGTATGGCTACACCTTC.

V usage is TRBV7-2 and J usage is TRBJ2-4; D gene unclear. Germline V gene lookup returns CDR1 SGHTA and CDR2 FQGNSA. Trimming shortened V by 1 base and J by 6 bases, and 10 bases separated the two germline ends. This CDR3 has 14 amino acids. CDR3 bases: TGTGCCAGCAGCTTAGACCCGGTAGGAAACATTCAGTACTTC. Encoded protein: CASSLDPVGNIQYF.

The chain links TRBV19 to TRBJ1-1; D is uncertain. This CDR3 is 15 amino acids long. Germline assignment: CDR1 LNHDA and CDR2 SQIVND (reference sequence). The V and J ends lost 6 bases and 0 bases respectively, with 14 bases between them. CDR3 DNA sequence: TGTGCCAGTAGCGAGTACTCTGGGGTGAACACTGAAGCTTTCTTT. It is translated as CASSEYSGVNTEAFF.

This chain's CDR3 is CSATAGGRFHEQYF. For the CDR3, the DNA is TGCAGTGCTACAGCGGGAGGGCGATTCCACGAGCAGTACTTC. The chain recombines TRBV20-1 with TRBJ2-7, with 10 nucleotides matching TRBD2. V trimming: 4 bases; J trimming: 5 bases; junction bases outside the gene matches: 8. Germline CDR1 reads DFQATT; CDR2 reads SNEGSKA (reference sequence). The CDR3 spans 14 residues.

This clonotype was counted only a few times. The chain couples TRBV6-1 to TRBJ2-5; 8 nucleotides agree with TRBD2. CDR1 and CDR2 (germline): MNHNS, SASEGT. Unmatched junction bases numbered 10, after V lost 5 bases and J lost 5 bases. The CDR3 spans 15 residues. Written as DNA, the CDR3 is TGTGCCAGCAGTCCCAGCGGGAGCATCGCGGAGACCCAGTACTTC. It is translated as CASSPSGSIAETQYF.

This clonotype turned up a few times. The genes are TRBV7-2 and TRBJ2-5; maybe TRBD2 (6 bases). CDR3 length equals 15 residues. Germline V lookup: CDR1 SGHTA, CDR2 FQGNSA. V was cut by 5 bases and J by 4 bases, with 17 bases left in between. The CDR3 is CASSPRVLSGETQYF. The CDR3 DNA reads TGTGCCAGCAGCCCCCGCGTACTTAGCGGAGAGACCCAGTACTTC.

The gene calls are TRBV10-3 and TRBJ1-1, with D unclear. Trimming shortened V by 5 bases and J by 0 bases, and 7 bases separated the two germline ends. CDR3 length: 13 amino acids. Germline V lookup: CDR1 ENHRY, CDR2 SYGVKD. The CDR3 spells CAISNYLNTEAFF. The CDR3 DNA sequence: TGTGCCATCAGTAACTATCTGAACACTGAAGCTTTCTTT.

The chain employs TRBV19 and TRBJ1-5; 7 bases are a match to TRBD1. The CDR3 length is 16 residues. Per germline, CDR1 LNHDA and CDR2 SQIVND (reference sequence). The V and J ends lost 3 bases and 4 bases, in that order; junction bases with no gene match: 9. CDR3: CASSIIAGGGNQPQHF. CDR3 coding DNA: TGTGCCAGTAGTATTATCGCAGGGGGAGGTAATCAGCCCCAGCATTTT.

V gene TRBV6-1 combines with J gene TRBJ2-2; a weak D match, TRBD1 (6 bases). The germline V gene has CDR1 MNHNS and CDR2 SASEGT. The CDR3 is 17 residues long. Between the trimmed V and J ends, which lost 0 bases and 6 bases, there was a span of 17 bases. The CDR3 DNA sequence: TGTGCCAGCAGTGAAGCGCTGAAGGCCGAGGGGGCCGGGGAGCTGTTTTTT. Its translation: CASSEALKAEGAGELFF.

Only one count was recorded for this clonotype. The V gene is TRBV6-8, the J gene TRBJ1-5, with TRBD1 matching over 8 bases. Trimming took 7 bases from V and 1 from J; bases not matched to a gene: 9. CDR1 MNHGY and CDR2 SAAAGT come from the germline V gene. The CDR3 sequence is 16 residues long. The CDR3 DNA follows: TGTGCCAGCATGACAGGGGTAGGTTTGAGCAATCAGCCCCAGCATTTT. This gives the protein CASMTGVGLSNQPQHF.

This sequence joins TRBV10-2 and TRBJ2-1; D possibly matches TRBD1 or TRBD2 (6 bases each). CDR1 is WSHSY, CDR2 SAAADI, per germline. CDR3 length equals 12 residues. V was shortened by 8 bases and J by 10 bases, with 15 bases between the two germline ends. The CDR3 region is CASSPRGQEQFF. The CDR3 DNA follows: TGCGCCAGCTCCCCCCGGGGGCAGGAGCAGTTCTTC.

This chain connects TRBV7-6 to TRBJ2-5, with D unclear. The CDR3 extends over 16 amino acids. Trimming took off 0 bases at V and 4 bases at J, with 15 bases between the two ends. Germline assignment: CDR1 SGHVS and CDR2 FNYEAQ. CDR3 sequence: CASSLAGWALGETQYF. CDR3 DNA sequence: TGTGCCAGCAGCTTAGCGGGGTGGGCCCTAGGAGAGACCCAGTACTTC.

This clonotype has just a few counts. V and J are TRBV7-9 and TRBJ2-5; a weak D match, TRBD1 (5 bases). CDR3 length equals 14 residues. Germline V gene data show CDR1 as SEHNR and CDR2 as FQNEAQ (reference sequence). V lost 2 bases and J 5 bases, leaving 12 bases between the germline ends. The CDR3 reads CASSLQGYRETQYF. CDR3 coding DNA: TGTGCCAGCAGCTTACAGGGTTATCGGGAGACCCAGTACTTC.

This sequence joins TRBV5-1 and TRBJ2-7, with 12 positions matching TRBD2. V shed 4 bases and J 2 bases; nucleotides not matched to a gene: 13. Per the germline V gene, CDR1 is SGHRS and CDR2 is YFSETQ. This CDR3 has 18 amino acids. The DNA of the CDR3 is TGCGCCAGCAGCCTCACCCTCCTACTAGCGGGAGGAACCTACGAGCAGTACTTC. Protein product: CASSLTLLLAGGTYEQYF.

This clonotype has only a few counts. V usage is TRBV7-6 and J usage is TRBJ2-5, with D perhaps TRBD2 (5 bases). CDR1 is SGHVS, CDR2 FNYEAQ, per germline. The CDR3 loop spans 15 amino acids. Trimming took 0 bases from V and 4 from J, leaving 12 bases between them. The CDR3 spells CASSLAAVGGETQYF. The CDR3 nucleotides read TGTGCCAGCAGCTTAGCGGCAGTTGGAGGAGAGACCCAGTACTTC.

The chain uses TRBV7-4 and TRBJ1-1, with D perhaps matching TRBD1 (5 bases). The CDR3 has 11 amino acids. Between the trimmed V and J ends, which lost 10 bases and 4 bases, there was a span of 10 bases. Per the germline V gene, CDR1 is SGHVT and CDR2 is SQSDAQ. Here the CDR3 reads CATVGGTEAFF. The DNA of the CDR3 is TGTGCCACCGTGGGGGGCACTGAAGCTTTCTTT.

This clonotype was observed at least ten times. This chain connects TRBV7-2 to TRBJ1-4; a possible D gene is TRBD1 (5 bases). Germline CDR1 is SGHTA and CDR2 is FQGNSA. The CDR3 spans 14 residues. The ends were cut back, 1 base at V and 5 bases at J, with 8 bases in the middle. The CDR3 loop is CASSLDWGNEKLFF. The CDR3 coding sequence is TGTGCCAGCAGCTTAGATTGGGGCAATGAAAAACTGTTTTTT.

This clonotype was observed a few times. The gene calls are TRBV3-1 and TRBJ2-1; D possibly uses TRBD1 or TRBD2 (5 bases each). V lost 5 bases to trimming and J lost 2 bases, with 19 bases between them. Germline CDR1 is LGHDT and CDR2 is YNNKEL (reference sequence). The CDR3 totals 17 residues. As DNA, the CDR3 is TGTGCCAGCAGCTTCCAACCGACCCCGGGACCCTACAATGAGCAGTTCTTC. Its translation: CASSFQPTPGPYNEQFF.